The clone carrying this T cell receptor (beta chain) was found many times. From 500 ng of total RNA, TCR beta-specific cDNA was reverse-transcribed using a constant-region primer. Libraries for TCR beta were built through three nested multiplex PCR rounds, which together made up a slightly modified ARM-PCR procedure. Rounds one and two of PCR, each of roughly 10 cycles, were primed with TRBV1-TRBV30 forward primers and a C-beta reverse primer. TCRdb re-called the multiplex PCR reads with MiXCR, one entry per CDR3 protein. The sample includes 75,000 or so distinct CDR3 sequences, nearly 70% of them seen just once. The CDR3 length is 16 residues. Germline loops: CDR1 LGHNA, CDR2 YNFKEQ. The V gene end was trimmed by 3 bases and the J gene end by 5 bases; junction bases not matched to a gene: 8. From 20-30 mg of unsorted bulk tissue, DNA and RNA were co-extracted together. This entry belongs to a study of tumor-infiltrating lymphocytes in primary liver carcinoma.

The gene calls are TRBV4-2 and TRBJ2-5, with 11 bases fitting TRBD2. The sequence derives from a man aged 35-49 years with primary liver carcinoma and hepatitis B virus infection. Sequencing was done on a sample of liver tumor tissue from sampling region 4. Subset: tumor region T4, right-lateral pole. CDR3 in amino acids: CASSHRLAGTGETQYF. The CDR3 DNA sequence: TGTGCCAGCAGCCACAGACTAGCGGGGACCGGTGAGACCCAGTACTTC.